This paragraph reports one TCR beta chain. Its antigen remains unidentified. A single base separates this from a much larger clone, so it may be a read error. This sample was included in a study of blood T cells in healthy people across ages. The second PCR ran about 6 to 12 cycles with a sample-barcoded 5' primer and J-beta primers. MiXCR was run by TCRdb on the 5' RACE reads, yielding one entry per CDR3 protein. Of about 1.6 million distinct CDR3 sequences in the sample, about 32% were seen once. Regarding the study as a whole: Naive T cell percentage showed a strong correlation with the diversity of TCR beta. Older age coincided with a roughly linear decline in TCR beta diversity per million T cells.

Per the germline V gene, CDR1 is DFQATT and CDR2 is SNEGSKA (reference sequence). The CDR3 length is 13 residues. This sequence joins TRBV20-1 and TRBJ2-3, with 9 positions matching TRBD2. The clonotype originates from a woman in her twenties or thirties in good health. The source material was blood. The CDR3 DNA reads TGCAGCAACCAAGGGACTAGCACAGATATGCAGTATTTT. The encoded protein is CSNQGTSTDMQYF.